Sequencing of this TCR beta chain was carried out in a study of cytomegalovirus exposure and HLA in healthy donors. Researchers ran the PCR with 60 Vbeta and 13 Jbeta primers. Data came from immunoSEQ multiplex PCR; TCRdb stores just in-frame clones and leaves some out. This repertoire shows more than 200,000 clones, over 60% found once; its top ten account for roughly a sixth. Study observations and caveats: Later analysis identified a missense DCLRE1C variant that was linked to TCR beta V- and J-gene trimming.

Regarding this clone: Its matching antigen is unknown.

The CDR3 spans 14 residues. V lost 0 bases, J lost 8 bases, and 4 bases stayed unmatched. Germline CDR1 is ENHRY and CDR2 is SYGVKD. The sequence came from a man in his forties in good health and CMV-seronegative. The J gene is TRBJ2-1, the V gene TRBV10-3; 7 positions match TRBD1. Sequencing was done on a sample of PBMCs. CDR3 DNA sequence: TGTGCCATCAGTGAGTCGACAGGGTCTCATGAGCAGTTCTTC. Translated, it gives CAISESTGSHEQFF.